Presented here are 10 T cell receptor beta chains from one specimen sequenced in a study of blood T cell repertoires in COVID-19. Assay used: immunoSEQ multiplex PCR; TCRdb lists only in-frame clones, some missing. The table has roughly 290,000 clones, under 90% seen once; the top ten hold 1.7%. The sample consisted of PBMCs or T cells enriched from blood (not recorded which). The receptor set was obtained from a woman between 35 and 50 years old who had recovered from COVID-19.

This clone was seen more than once but under ten times. The rearrangement joins TRBV5-5 to TRBJ1-1; TRBD1 might be the D (6 bases). V lost 2 bases and J 1 base, leaving 9 bases between the germline ends. This CDR3 spans 14 amino acids. Germline loops: CDR1 SGHKS, CDR2 YYEKEE (reference sequence). CDR3 sequence (DNA): TGTGCCAGCAGCTTAGAAGGGGGGAACACTGAAGCTTTCTTT. Translation: CASSLEGGNTEAFF.

The genes are TRBV12-5 and TRBJ2-5, with 11 bases aligning to TRBD1. This CDR3 is built from 14 residues. Germline loops: CDR1 LGHNT, CDR2 FRNRAP. V was pared by 6 bases and J by 6 bases, with 6 bases of the junction left unmatched. CDR3 coding DNA: TGTGCTAGTGGCCTAGGACAGGGGGCGAAGACCCAGTACTTC. This sequence encodes CASGLGQGAKTQYF.

This clone came up once. The V call is TRBV12-2, the J call TRBJ2-4; no check of the table's D call, TRBD2, against the DNA was made. TRBV12-2 has pseudogene status. CDR3 length: 16 amino acids. The chain's CDR3 is CASRKGGMVAKNIQYF. CDR3 in DNA: TGTGCAAGTCGCAAGGGAGGTATGGTAGCCAAAAACATTCAGTACTTC.

The rearrangement joins TRBV6-5 to TRBJ1-5; a weak D match, TRBD1 (5 bases). The CDR3 has 15 residues. Germline CDR1 is MNHEY and CDR2 is SVGAGI. V dropped 6 bases and J dropped 1 base, with 13 bases sitting between them. CDR3 loop: CASSREGFSNQPQHF. CDR3 bases: TGTGCCAGCAGCAGGGAGGGTTTCAGCAATCAGCCCCAGCATTTT.

This clone was detected only a few times. CDR3 protein: CASSQGGGRNTIYF. The CDR3 nucleotides read TGTGCCAGCAGCCAAGGCGGGGGCAGAAACACCATATATTTT. The chain employs TRBV3-1 (or the pseudogene TRBV3-2) and TRBJ1-3, with D possibly TRBD1 on 6 matching bases. CDR3 size: 14 residues. Germline loops: CDR1 LGHDT, CDR2 YNNKEL (reference sequence). V gave up 1 base and J gave up 5 bases, with 9 bases separating them.

This clone has more than one count but fewer than ten. The chain joins TRBV5-1 to TRBJ2-5, with 7 bases lining up with TRBD2. The V and J ends lost 3 bases and 5 bases, in that order; junction bases with no gene match: 13. The CDR3 covers 16 residues. The germline V gene encodes CDR1 SGHRS and CDR2 YFSETQ. In DNA, the CDR3 is TGCGCCAGCAGCTCGGGGGACTACCAAAAAGAGGAGACCCAGTACTTC. Protein product: CASSSGDYQKEETQYF.

The chain is built from TRBV3-1 (or the pseudogene TRBV3-2) and TRBJ2-7; D is uncertain. Germline assignment: CDR1 LGHDT and CDR2 YNNKEL (reference sequence). Trimming left V 4 bases short and J 0 bases short, with 19 bases between. The CDR3 runs 17 residues. The CDR3 region is CASSLLRIARSSYEQYF. The CDR3 DNA reads as TGTGCCAGCAGCCTACTCCGTATAGCAAGGAGCTCCTACGAGCAGTACTTC.

This rearrangement joins TRBV30 to TRBJ2-3, with 10 bases aligning to TRBD2. Germline CDR1 reads GTSNPN; CDR2 reads SVGIG (reference sequence). This CDR3 is 13 amino acids long. The ends lost 8 bases at V and 0 bases at J; junction bases unmatched: 2. CDR3 sequence reads: CALSGGSTDTQYF. CDR3 DNA: TGTGCCCTTAGCGGGGGGAGCACAGATACGCAGTATTTT. Variable domain in full (rest from reference TRBV30 and TRBJ2-3): SQTIHQWPATLVQPVGSPLSLECTVEGTSNPNLYWYRQAAGRGLQLLFYSVGIGQISSEVPQNLSASRPQDRQFILSSKKLLLSDSGFYLCALSGGSTDTQYFGPGTRLTVL.

The V gene is TRBV3-1 (or the pseudogene TRBV3-2), the J gene TRBJ1-2, with TRBD1 as a possible D gene (5 bases). The CDR3 sequence is 14 residues long. Germline V gene sequence: CDR1 LGHDT, CDR2 YNNKEL (reference sequence). V was trimmed by 3 bases and J by 7 bases, leaving 15 bases between them. CDR3 coding DNA: TGTGCCAGCAGCCAGGGAGGACAAGGGGCTGGCTACACCTTC. Translating it yields CASSQGGQGAGYTF.

The V gene is TRBV4-2, the J gene TRBJ2-7, with TRBD1 identical over 7 bases. The CDR3 totals 15 residues. Looked up from germline, CDR1 is LGHNA and CDR2 is YNFKEQ. J was trimmed by 2 bases and V by 2 bases; bases with no gene match: 6. The DNA of the CDR3 is TGTGCCAGCAGCCAAACGGACAGGCGAACCTACGAGCAGTACTTC. Translated: CASSQTDRRTYEQYF.